This TCR beta chain was sequenced during a study of regulatory T cells in long-lasting Graves disease. The time point denotes: persistent/refractory GD, antithyroid drugs over 5 years with positive TRAb. PBMC-derived RNA was used for the TCR library. Arm-PCR with iRepertoire HTBI primers amplified the CDR3 regions for these TCR beta libraries. TCRdb itself ran the multiplex PCR reads through MiXCR, one entry per CDR3 protein. The table has a few hundred thousand distinct CDR3 sequences, about 23% seen once. This CDR3 is built from 11 residues. Trimming removed 6 bases from V and 11 bases from J, with 13 bases in between. There are a few counts of this clonotype.

The V call is TRBV12-3 or TRBV12-4, the J call TRBJ1-1; no clear D. The source of this sequence is a woman aged 40 to 49 with Graves disease. The sequences come from peripheral blood mononuclear cells (PBMCs), collected when the disease was refractory, from a patient treated with antithyroid drugs. The CDR3 coding sequence is TGTGCCAGCAGGTTACGGGATTCGGCTTTCTTT. Amino acids: CASRLRDSAFF.